This is a list of T cell receptor beta chains from one sample in a study of blood T cell repertoires in COVID-19. Some clones are missing from TCRdb's copy, which holds only in-frame ones; the method was immunoSEQ multiplex PCR. The sample comprises 150,000 to 170,000 clones, around 84% of which are singletons, and around 8.1% rests with the top ten. Sequences were obtained from peripheral blood. The receptors were gathered from a woman in her fifties or sixties with COVID-19, enrolled during active disease. Each CDR3 is given with its conserved first and last residue. The D gene is left open where the match is weak. Rows may omit the clone size; those that give it use once, few, many or a size class.

v_gene: TRBV19; d_gene: .; abundance: .; j_gene: TRBJ2-5; CDR3aa: CASSIREGQETQYF; CDR3nt: TGTGCCAGTAGTATCCGGGAAGGACAAGAGACCCAGTACTTC
v_gene: TRBV9; d_gene: .; abundance: .; j_gene: TRBJ2-2; CDR3aa: CASSGGRPNTGELFF; CDR3nt: TGTGCCAGCAGCGGCGGGCGTCCGAACACCGGGGAGCTGTTTTTT
v_gene: TRBV20-1; d_gene: .; abundance: .; j_gene: TRBJ1-1; CDR3aa: CSARDVTEAFF; CDR3nt: TGCAGTGCTAGAGATGTAACTGAAGCTTTCTTT
v_gene: TRBV7-2; d_gene: TRBD2; abundance: .; j_gene: TRBJ2-7; CDR3aa: CASSLGRSGRVGVYEQYF; CDR3nt: TGTGCCAGCAGCTTAGGCCGCTCGGGGAGGGTTGGGGTTTACGAGCAGTACTTC
v_gene: TRBV7-7; d_gene: .; abundance: .; j_gene: TRBJ2-1; CDR3aa: CASSLSRGLPGNEQFF; CDR3nt: TGTGCCAGCAGCTTATCGAGAGGGCTTCCGGGCAATGAGCAGTTCTTC
v_gene: TRBV19; d_gene: .; abundance: .; j_gene: TRBJ1-3; CDR3aa: CASSERSSGNTIYF; CDR3nt: TGTGCCAGTAGTGAGCGGAGCTCTGGAAACACCATATATTTT
v_gene: TRBV5-1; d_gene: .; abundance: .; j_gene: TRBJ1-5; CDR3aa: CASSLGEGTGVGQPQHF; CDR3nt: TGCGCCAGCAGCTTGGGGGAGGGAACGGGAGTGGGTCAGCCCCAGCATTTT
v_gene: TRBV2; d_gene: .; abundance: .; j_gene: TRBJ2-7; CDR3aa: CASSEQVDPYEQYF; CDR3nt: TGTGCCAGCAGTGAACAGGTGGATCCCTACGAGCAGTACTTC
v_gene: TRBV6-5; d_gene: TRBD1; abundance: few; j_gene: TRBJ2-1; CDR3aa: CASSLRDRDYNEQFF; CDR3nt: TGTGCCAGCAGCCTCCGAGACAGGGATTACAATGAGCAGTTCTTC
v_gene: TRBV19; d_gene: .; abundance: .; j_gene: TRBJ1-2; CDR3aa: CASSIGESPGYTF; CDR3nt: TGTGCCAGTAGTATTGGAGAGTCCCCTGGCTACACCTTC
v_gene: TRBV7-9; d_gene: .; abundance: .; j_gene: TRBJ1-1; CDR3aa: CASSLGGGGVRNTEAFF; CDR3nt: TGTGCCAGCAGCTTAGGAGGGGGTGGAGTGCGGAACACTGAAGCTTTCTTT
v_gene: TRBV29-1; d_gene: TRBD1; abundance: .; j_gene: TRBJ2-7; CDR3aa: CSVHRGRNEQYF; CDR3nt: TGCAGCGTCCACAGGGGGAGGAACGAGCAGTACTTC
v_gene: TRBV6-5; d_gene: .; abundance: .; j_gene: TRBJ2-1; CDR3aa: CASSYGGANNEQFF; CDR3nt: TGTGCCAGCAGTTACGGGGGGGCGAACAATGAGCAGTTCTTC
v_gene: TRBV27; d_gene: .; abundance: .; j_gene: TRBJ1-1; CDR3aa: CASSLSSGFTEAFF; CDR3nt: TGTGCCAGCAGTTTATCCTCAGGGTTCACTGAAGCTTTCTTT
v_gene: TRBV6-5; d_gene: TRBD1; abundance: .; j_gene: TRBJ1-4; CDR3aa: CASSPPGQRNEKLFF; CDR3nt: TGTGCCAGCAGTCCTCCGGGACAGAGAAATGAAAAACTGTTTTTT
v_gene: TRBV7-3; d_gene: TRBD1; abundance: .; j_gene: TRBJ2-1; CDR3aa: CASSGGQGTYNEQFF; CDR3nt: TGTGCCAGCAGCGGCGGACAGGGAACCTACAATGAGCAGTTCTTC
v_gene: TRBV9; d_gene: TRBD2; abundance: once; j_gene: TRBJ2-1; CDR3aa: CASSKLAGGGYNEQFF; CDR3nt: TGTGCCAGCAGTAAACTAGCGGGAGGGGGGTACAATGAGCAGTTCTTC
v_gene: TRBV3-1/TRBV3-2; d_gene: TRBD1; abundance: .; j_gene: TRBJ1-1; CDR3aa: CASSPRQGRGSTEAFF; CDR3nt: TGTGCCAGCAGCCCCAGACAGGGTCGAGGGAGCACTGAAGCTTTCTTT
v_gene: TRBV7-2; d_gene: .; abundance: .; j_gene: TRBJ1-1; CDR3aa: CASSLGQLNTEAFF; CDR3nt: TGTGCCAGCAGCTTAGGACAGCTAAACACTGAAGCTTTCTTT
v_gene: TRBV5-1; d_gene: TRBD2; abundance: .; j_gene: TRBJ2-5; CDR3aa: CASSPLAGASEQETQYF; CDR3nt: TGCGCCAGCAGCCCTTTAGCGGGGGCGAGTGAACAAGAGACCCAGTACTTC
v_gene: TRBV6-5; d_gene: TRBD2; abundance: .; j_gene: TRBJ2-5; CDR3aa: CASSYPSGNQETQYF; CDR3nt: TGTGCCAGCAGTTACCCTAGCGGCAACCAAGAGACCCAGTACTTC
v_gene: TRBV10-1; d_gene: TRBD2; abundance: .; j_gene: TRBJ2-7; CDR3aa: CASSEWGLAGASSYEQYF; CDR3nt: TGCGCCAGCAGTGAGTGGGGACTAGCGGGAGCGAGCTCCTACGAGCAGTACTTC
v_gene: TRBV9; d_gene: TRBD2; abundance: .; j_gene: TRBJ2-3; CDR3aa: CASSARSGGADTQYF; CDR3nt: TGTGCCAGCAGCGCCCGGAGCGGGGGGGCAGATACGCAGTATTTT
v_gene: TRBV5-5; d_gene: .; abundance: few; j_gene: TRBJ1-4; CDR3aa: CASSGGVPPNEKLFF; CDR3nt: TGTGCCAGCAGCGGAGGGGTTCCTCCTAATGAAAAACTGTTTTTT
v_gene: TRBV18; d_gene: .; abundance: once; j_gene: TRBJ2-7; CDR3aa: CASSKGALNYEQYF; CDR3nt: TGTGCCAGCTCAAAAGGGGCTCTTAACTACGAGCAGTACTTC
v_gene: TRBV5-6; d_gene: .; abundance: few; j_gene: TRBJ1-2; CDR3aa: CASSRRGGSSNYGYTF; CDR3nt: TGTGCCAGCAGCCGAAGAGGGGGAAGTTCGAACTATGGCTACACCTTC
v_gene: TRBV7-8; d_gene: .; abundance: once; j_gene: TRBJ1-5; CDR3aa: CASSPPGGPTPQHF; CDR3nt: TGTGCCAGCAGCCCGCCAGGAGGGCCCACGCCCCAGCATTTT
v_gene: TRBV19; d_gene: TRBD1; abundance: .; j_gene: TRBJ1-2; CDR3aa: CASTWTGNGYTF; CDR3nt: TGTGCCAGTACCTGGACAGGGAACGGCTACACCTTC
v_gene: TRBV15; d_gene: .; abundance: .; j_gene: TRBJ1-2; CDR3aa: CATSGSGSYYGYTF; CDR3nt: TGTGCCACCAGTGGTTCGGGAAGCTACTATGGCTACACCTTC
v_gene: TRBV4-1; d_gene: TRBD1; abundance: .; j_gene: TRBJ1-5; CDR3aa: CASSHEQGKFGNQPQHF; CDR3nt: TGCGCCAGCAGCCATGAACAGGGGAAATTTGGCAATCAGCCCCAGCATTTT
v_gene: TRBV7-3; d_gene: TRBD2; abundance: .; j_gene: TRBJ2-5; CDR3aa: CASSLRPLAAQYF; CDR3nt: TGTGCCAGCAGCTTAAGGCCACTAGCGGCCCAGTACTTC
v_gene: TRBV25-1; d_gene: TRBD1; abundance: .; j_gene: TRBJ1-2; CDR3aa: CASSGAWTGKDYGYTF; CDR3nt: TGTGCCAGCAGTGGAGCCTGGACAGGGAAGGACTATGGCTACACCTTC
v_gene: TRBV11-1; d_gene: .; abundance: .; j_gene: TRBJ2-5; CDR3aa: CASSAVKETQYF; CDR3nt: TGTGCCAGCAGTGCAGTTAAAGAGACCCAGTACTTC
v_gene: TRBV6-6; d_gene: .; abundance: .; j_gene: TRBJ2-7; CDR3aa: CASSYRRGSFEQYF; CDR3nt: TGTGCCAGCAGTTACCGGCGGGGTTCGTTCGAGCAGTACTTC
v_gene: TRBV19; d_gene: .; abundance: .; j_gene: TRBJ1-2; CDR3aa: CASSRGSGGTYGYTF; CDR3nt: TGTGCCAGTAGTAGAGGGTCGGGGGGCACCTATGGCTACACCTTC
v_gene: TRBV7-9; d_gene: .; abundance: .; j_gene: TRBJ1-1; CDR3aa: CASSSLKEAEAFF; CDR3nt: TGTGCCAGCAGCAGCCTTAAGGAGGCTGAAGCTTTCTTT
v_gene: TRBV9; d_gene: .; abundance: .; j_gene: TRBJ1-4; CDR3aa: CASSPTLPQGSEKLFF; CDR3nt: TGTGCCAGCAGCCCCACCCTTCCGCAGGGAAGTGAAAAACTGTTTTTT
v_gene: TRBV5-6; d_gene: TRBD2; abundance: .; j_gene: TRBJ2-5; CDR3aa: CASSYPPFAGGETQYF; CDR3nt: TGTGCCAGCAGCTACCCCCCTTTTGCGGGAGGGGAGACCCAGTACTTC
v_gene: TRBV9; d_gene: .; abundance: few; j_gene: TRBJ2-7; CDR3aa: CASSVVLAGEQYF; CDR3nt: TGTGCCAGCAGCGTAGTTCTAGCCGGCGAGCAGTACTTC
v_gene: TRBV7-8; d_gene: .; abundance: .; j_gene: TRBJ1-4; CDR3aa: CASSLEGRGNEKLFF; CDR3nt: TGTGCCAGCAGCTTAGAAGGAAGGGGTAATGAAAAACTGTTTTTT
v_gene: TRBV3-1/TRBV3-2; d_gene: .; abundance: .; j_gene: TRBJ1-2; CDR3aa: CASSQGAQVAYGYTF; CDR3nt: TGTGCCAGCAGCCAGGGGGCGCAGGTTGCATATGGCTACACCTTC
v_gene: TRBV2; d_gene: TRBD1; abundance: .; j_gene: TRBJ1-2; CDR3aa: CASRPQGDDGYTF; CDR3nt: TGTGCCAGCAGACCTCAGGGGGATGATGGCTACACCTTC
v_gene: TRBV29-1; d_gene: TRBD1; abundance: few; j_gene: TRBJ2-5; CDR3aa: CSVGHRGQTQYF; CDR3nt: TGCAGCGTTGGGCACAGGGGTCAGACCCAGTACTTC
v_gene: TRBV5-1; d_gene: TRBD2; abundance: .; j_gene: TRBJ2-5; CDR3aa: CASSSGTPHSETQYF; CDR3nt: TGCGCCAGCAGCAGCGGGACTCCACATTCCGAGACCCAGTACTTC
v_gene: TRBV24-1; d_gene: TRBD1; abundance: .; j_gene: TRBJ1-1; CDR3aa: CATSDSGGKGFEAFF; CDR3nt: TGTGCCACCAGTGATTCAGGGGGGAAAGGGTTTGAAGCTTTCTTT
v_gene: TRBV7-9; d_gene: TRBD2; abundance: .; j_gene: TRBJ2-1; CDR3aa: CASIRTSLYNEQFF; CDR3nt: TGTGCCAGCATCCGGACTAGTCTCTACAATGAGCAGTTCTTC
v_gene: TRBV10-2; d_gene: .; abundance: .; j_gene: TRBJ1-1; CDR3aa: CASSDWGLGVVTEAFF; CDR3nt: TGCGCCAGCAGTGATTGGGGGCTAGGGGTTGTCACTGAAGCTTTCTTT
v_gene: TRBV7-9; d_gene: TRBD1; abundance: .; j_gene: TRBJ1-2; CDR3aa: CASSLEGRGLYGYTF; CDR3nt: TGTGCCAGCAGCTTAGAGGGCAGGGGGCTGTATGGCTACACCTTC